This T cell receptor (beta chain) was captured in a study of T cell repertoires in aging, cancer and after chemotherapy. Study-level results: Untreated cancer patients had significantly lower blood TCR diversity than age-matched healthy donors.

Rearranged V-D-J TRB sequences were amplified with a mixed TRB-A/B primer pool. TCRdb re-derived calls from the multiplex PCR reads in MiXCR, one entry per CDR3 protein. The data contain thousands of distinct CDR3 sequences, over 50% of them seen just once; the ten biggest clones take up around 4%. Peripheral blood genomic DNA, not sorted cells or RNA, was the template. Per the germline V gene, CDR1 is SEHNR and CDR2 is FQNEAQ (reference sequence). CDR3 length: 12 residues. A few counts support this clonotype. Its antigen is as yet unknown. At one end, the junction sequence differs from germline, possibly due to a read error.

V and J are TRBV7-9 and TRBJ1-6; a weak D match, TRBD1 (5 bases). This clonotype originated in a human donor with a solid tumor. Sequenced sample: blood. CDR3 sequence (DNA): TGTGCCAGCGGGGACCTTAATGCACCCCTCCACTTT. It is translated as CASGDLNAPLHF.